The present entry profiles one T cell receptor (beta chain) with its context. Its recognized antigen is unknown. No base qualities exist here, and no much larger clone lies one base off it. The sample originates from a study of blood T cell repertoires in COVID-19 (TCRdb year 2020). Looking at the study overall: Collaborator samples came from the United States, Italy and Spain and covered acute and convalescent phases of COVID-19. Nearly every sample came with metadata listing a de-identified subject ID, COVID-19 status, age in years and sex. The repertoires were released in a freely available public database meant as a resource for research on the immune response to SARS-CoV-2. The samples were drawn from the first 160 participants of the ongoing ImmuneRACE study and from more than 1,000 subjects provided by 6 global collaborators. The material from the prospective study consisted of cDNA or gDNA derived from T cells, B-cell-depleted T cells, or PBMCs. Where available, HLA class I and class II types were taken from metadata supplied by the sample provider and were not determined by assay-based typing. The dataset comprised deeply sampled blood TCRbeta repertoires from subjects exposed to, actively infected with, or recovered from COVID-19. What the authors observed across the whole study: How much clinical and demographic metadata was included differed by source and by participant, and the metadata was provided uncurated.

The immunoSEQ Assay, a bias-controlled multiplex PCR, was used to amplify TCRbeta CDR3 regions from genomic DNA. The authors' analysis ran thus. Within the assay, amplification of reference gene primers was used to estimate how many nucleated cells each sample contained. Sequence reads were collapsed and filtered to measure the absolute abundance of every unique TCRbeta CDR3 rearrangement. Productive Simpson clonality was computed per sample as the square root of Simpson's diversity index over productive rearrangements. Drawn from immuneACCESS, this table holds only the in-frame rearrangements with V and J called that TCRdb kept. Clones are partly lost; checked studies trace under half to an unresolved V gene and leave the rest unexplained. The V and J calls and clone size were taken over from that table, and D and trimming were inferred from the DNA. The sample table records 400,000 or so clones; over 75% of these occur just once. Of the sample, around 1.1% falls within the top ten clones.

Enrolling through a virtual design, the prospective study's participants ranged in age from roughly 18 to 89 years and lived across about two dozen United States geographic areas. In the prospective study, cohorts were assigned on the basis of participant-reported clinical history obtained from a screening survey and a study questionnaire. Recovered participants in ImmuneRACE Cohort 3 were defined as having two consecutive negative NP/OP PCR tests, clearance from a healthcare professional, or resolution of symptoms. Mobile phlebotomists in the prospective study collected whole blood, serum and a nasopharyngeal or oropharyngeal swab from every participant. Additional blood draws and questionnaires over an approximately 2-month period could optionally be provided by prospective study participants. Before DNA extraction, blood samples from the prospective study were shipped at room temperature or frozen.

Trimming at the junction amounts to 7 bases on V and 8 bases on J, and the germline ends lie 20 bases apart. From a lookup of the germline V gene, CDR1 and CDR2 are MDHEN and SYDVKM. From the cysteine up to the phenylalanine, the CDR3 has a length of 14 residues. Here the CDR3 DNA is all that survives: 42 bases in frame from base 1. The chain couples TRBV28 to TRBJ1-2, with no confident D gene call. This receptor was taken from a man aged 25-40 years who had recovered from COVID-19. The sequencing sample was made of PBMCs or T cells enriched from blood (not recorded which). The DNA sequence is TGTGCCAGCACTACCCCCGGGAACTTCTGGGGCTACACCTTC. Its protein reads: CASTTPGNFWGYTF.